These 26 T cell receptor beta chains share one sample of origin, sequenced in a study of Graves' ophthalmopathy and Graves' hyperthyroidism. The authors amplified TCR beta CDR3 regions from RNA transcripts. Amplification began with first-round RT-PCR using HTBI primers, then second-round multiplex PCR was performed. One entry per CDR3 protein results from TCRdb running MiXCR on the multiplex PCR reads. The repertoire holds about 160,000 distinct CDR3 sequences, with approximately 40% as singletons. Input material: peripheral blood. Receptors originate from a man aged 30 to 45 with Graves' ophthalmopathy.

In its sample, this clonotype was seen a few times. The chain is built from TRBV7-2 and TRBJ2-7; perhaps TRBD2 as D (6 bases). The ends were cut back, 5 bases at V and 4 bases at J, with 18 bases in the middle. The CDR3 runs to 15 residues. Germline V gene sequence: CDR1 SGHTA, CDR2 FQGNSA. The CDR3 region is CASSPLPGLLYEQYF. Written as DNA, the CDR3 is TGTGCCAGCAGCCCATTACCGGGACTGCTATACGAGCAGTACTTC.

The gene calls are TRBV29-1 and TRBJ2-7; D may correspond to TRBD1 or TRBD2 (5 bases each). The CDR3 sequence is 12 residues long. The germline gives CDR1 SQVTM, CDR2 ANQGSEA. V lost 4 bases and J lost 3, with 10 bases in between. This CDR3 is CSVGDGHYEQYF. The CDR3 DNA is TGCAGCGTTGGGGACGGGCACTACGAGCAGTACTTC.

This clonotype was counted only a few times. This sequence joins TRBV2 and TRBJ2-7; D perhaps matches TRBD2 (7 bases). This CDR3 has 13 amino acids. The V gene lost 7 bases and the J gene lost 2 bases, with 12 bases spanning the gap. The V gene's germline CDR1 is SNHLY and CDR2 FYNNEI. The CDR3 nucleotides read TGTGCCAGCATTAGGGGGACTACCTACGAGCAGTACTTC. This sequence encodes CASIRGTTYEQYF.

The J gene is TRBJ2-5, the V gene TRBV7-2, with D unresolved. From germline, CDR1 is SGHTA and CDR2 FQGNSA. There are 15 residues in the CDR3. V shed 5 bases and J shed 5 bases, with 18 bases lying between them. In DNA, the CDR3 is TGTGCCAGCAGCCAACGTGTAGTTGCGCGGGAGACCCAGTACTTC. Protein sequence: CASSQRVVARETQYF.

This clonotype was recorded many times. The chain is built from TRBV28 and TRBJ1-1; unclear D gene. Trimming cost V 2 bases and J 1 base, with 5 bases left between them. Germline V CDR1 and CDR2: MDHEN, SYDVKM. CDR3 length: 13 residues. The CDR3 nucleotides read TGTGCCAGCAGTTTAATAGGGAACACTGAAGCTTTCTTT. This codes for CASSLIGNTEAFF. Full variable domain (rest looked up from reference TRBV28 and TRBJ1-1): DVKVTQSSRYLVKRTGEKVFLECVQDMDHENMFWYRQDPGLGLRLIYFSYDVKMKEKGDIPEGYSVSREKKERFSLILESASTNQTSMYLCASSLIGNTEAFFGQGTRLTVV.

In nucleotides, the CDR3 is TGTGCCAGCAGCTTAGCACCGGGGGTCAATCAGCCCCAGCATTTT. Protein: CASSLAPGVNQPQHF. This chain joins TRBV7-6 and TRBJ1-5; D is possibly TRBD1 (5 bases). This CDR3 has 15 amino acids. Per the germline V gene, CDR1 is SGHVS and CDR2 is FNYEAQ. V gave up 0 bases and J gave up 3 bases, with 9 bases separating them.

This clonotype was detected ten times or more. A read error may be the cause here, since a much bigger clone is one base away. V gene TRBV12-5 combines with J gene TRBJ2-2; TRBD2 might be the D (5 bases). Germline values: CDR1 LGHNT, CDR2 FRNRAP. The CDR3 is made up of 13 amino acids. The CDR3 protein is CASGFLNTGELLF. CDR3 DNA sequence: TGTGCTAGTGGTTTCCTGAACACCGGGGAGCTGCTTTTT.

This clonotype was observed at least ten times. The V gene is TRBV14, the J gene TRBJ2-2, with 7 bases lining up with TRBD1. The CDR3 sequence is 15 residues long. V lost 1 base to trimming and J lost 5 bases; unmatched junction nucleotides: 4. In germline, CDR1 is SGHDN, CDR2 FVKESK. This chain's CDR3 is CASSQGGTVTGELFF. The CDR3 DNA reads TGTGCCAGCAGCCAAGGGGGGACAGTAACCGGGGAGCTGTTTTTT.

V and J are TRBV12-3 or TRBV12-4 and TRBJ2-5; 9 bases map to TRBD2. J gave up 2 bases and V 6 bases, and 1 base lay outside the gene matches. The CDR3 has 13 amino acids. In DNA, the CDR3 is TGTGCCAGCAGGGGACTAGCACAAGAGACCCAGTACTTC. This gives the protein CASRGLAQETQYF.

This CDR3 is CASGSGGAEETQYF. CDR3 nucleotide sequence: TGTGCTAGTGGTTCAGGGGGCGCGGAGGAGACCCAGTACTTC. The chain links TRBV12-5 to TRBJ2-5; 8 bases match TRBD1. CDR3 length: 14 amino acids. Losses at the gene ends were 4 bases for V and 5 bases for J; bases not matched to a gene: 6. Germline V gene data show CDR1 as LGHNT and CDR2 as FRNRAP. Full variable domain (missing parts from reference TRBV12-5 and TRBJ2-5): DARVTQTPRHKVTEMGQEVTMRCQPILGHNTVFWYRQTMMQGLELLAYFRNRAPLDDSGMPKDRFSAEMPDATLATLKIQPSEPRDSAVYFCASGSGGAEETQYFGPGTRLLVL.

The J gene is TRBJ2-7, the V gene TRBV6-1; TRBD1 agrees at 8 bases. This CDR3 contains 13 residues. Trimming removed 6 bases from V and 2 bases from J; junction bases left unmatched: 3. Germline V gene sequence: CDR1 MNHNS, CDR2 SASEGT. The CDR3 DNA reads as TGTGCCAGCAGACAGGGGGATCCCTACGAGCAGTACTTC. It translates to CASRQGDPYEQYF.

CDR3 residues: CASSAPPGQAANTGELFF. The DNA for the CDR3 is TGTGCCAGCAGCGCGCCCCCGGGGCAGGCAGCGAACACCGGGGAGCTGTTTTTT. This chain joins TRBV9 and TRBJ2-2; TRBD1 or TRBD2 may be the D gene (5 bases each). This CDR3 spans 18 amino acids. V gave up 3 bases and J gave up 0 bases, with 18 bases separating them. Germline CDR1 and CDR2: SGDLS and YYNGEE. The whole variable domain, filled in from reference TRBV9 and TRBJ2-2, reads DSGVTQTPKHLITATGQRVTLRCSPRSGDLSVYWYQQSLDQGLQFLIQYYNGEERAKGNILERFSAQQFPDLHSELNLSSLELGDSALYFCASSAPPGQAANTGELFFGEGSRLTVL.

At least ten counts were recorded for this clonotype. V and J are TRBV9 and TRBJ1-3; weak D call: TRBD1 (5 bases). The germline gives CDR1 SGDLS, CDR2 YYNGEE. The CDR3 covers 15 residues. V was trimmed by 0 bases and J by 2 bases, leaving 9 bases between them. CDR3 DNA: TGTGCCAGCAGCGTAGATTCGGGGGCTGGAAACACCATATATTTT. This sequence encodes CASSVDSGAGNTIYF.

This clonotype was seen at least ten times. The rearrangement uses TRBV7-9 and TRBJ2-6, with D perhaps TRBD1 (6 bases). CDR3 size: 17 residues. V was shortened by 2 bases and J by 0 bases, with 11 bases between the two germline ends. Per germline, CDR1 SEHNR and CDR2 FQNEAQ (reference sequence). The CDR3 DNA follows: TGTGCCAGCAGCTTACACGGACAGATCTCTGGGGCCAACGTCCTGACTTTC. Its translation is CASSLHGQISGANVLTF.

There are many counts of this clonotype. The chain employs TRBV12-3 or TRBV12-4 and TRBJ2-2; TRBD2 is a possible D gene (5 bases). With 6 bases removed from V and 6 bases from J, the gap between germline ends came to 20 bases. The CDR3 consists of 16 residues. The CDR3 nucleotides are TGTGCCAGCAGCCCGCGGATGGCGGACTCTCCCGGGGAGCTGTTTTTT. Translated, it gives CASSPRMADSPGELFF.

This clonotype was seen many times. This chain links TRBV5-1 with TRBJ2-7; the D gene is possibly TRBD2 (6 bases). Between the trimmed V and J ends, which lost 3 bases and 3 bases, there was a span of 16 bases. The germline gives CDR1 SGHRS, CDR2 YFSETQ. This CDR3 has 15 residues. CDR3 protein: CASSSDAGSDYEQYF. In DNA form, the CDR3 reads TGCGCCAGCAGCTCGGACGCGGGAAGTGACTACGAGCAGTACTTC.

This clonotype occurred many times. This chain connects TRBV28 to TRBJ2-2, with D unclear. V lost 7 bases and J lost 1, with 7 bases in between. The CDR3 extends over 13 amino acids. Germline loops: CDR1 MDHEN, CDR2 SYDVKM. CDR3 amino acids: CASIQGNTGELFF. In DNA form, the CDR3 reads TGTGCCAGCATCCAAGGGAACACCGGGGAGCTGTTTTTT.

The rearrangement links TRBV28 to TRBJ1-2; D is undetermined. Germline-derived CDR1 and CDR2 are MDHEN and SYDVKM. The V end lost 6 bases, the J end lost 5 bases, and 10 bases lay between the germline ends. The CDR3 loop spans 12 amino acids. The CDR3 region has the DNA TGTGCCAGCAGCACCGCCCTTTATGGCTACACCTTC. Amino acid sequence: CASSTALYGYTF.

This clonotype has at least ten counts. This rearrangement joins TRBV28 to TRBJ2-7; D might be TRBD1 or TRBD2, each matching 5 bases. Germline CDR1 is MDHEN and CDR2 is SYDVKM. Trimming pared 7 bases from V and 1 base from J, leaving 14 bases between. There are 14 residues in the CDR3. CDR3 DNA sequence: TGTGCCAGCACCTTGGGGACGGCGTCCTACGAGCAGTACTTC. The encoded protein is CASTLGTASYEQYF. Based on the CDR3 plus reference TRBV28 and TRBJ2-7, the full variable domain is DVKVTQSSRYLVKRTGEKVFLECVQDMDHENMFWYRQDPGLGLRLIYFSYDVKMKEKGDIPEGYSVSREKKERFSLILESASTNQTSMYLCASTLGTASYEQYFGPGTRLTVT.

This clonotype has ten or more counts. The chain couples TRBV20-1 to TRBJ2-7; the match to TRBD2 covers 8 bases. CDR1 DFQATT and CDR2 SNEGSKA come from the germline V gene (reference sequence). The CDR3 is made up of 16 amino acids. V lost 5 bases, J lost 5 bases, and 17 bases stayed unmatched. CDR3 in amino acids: CSAQKWEAGVVHEQYF. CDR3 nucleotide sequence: TGCAGTGCTCAGAAGTGGGAAGCGGGAGTAGTCCACGAGCAGTACTTC.

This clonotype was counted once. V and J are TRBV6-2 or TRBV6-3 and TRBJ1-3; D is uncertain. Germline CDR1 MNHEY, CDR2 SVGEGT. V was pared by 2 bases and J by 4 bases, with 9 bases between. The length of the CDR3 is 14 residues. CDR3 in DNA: TGTGCCAGCAGTTACCGGCAGCGCGGAAACACCATATATTTT. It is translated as CASSYRQRGNTIYF.

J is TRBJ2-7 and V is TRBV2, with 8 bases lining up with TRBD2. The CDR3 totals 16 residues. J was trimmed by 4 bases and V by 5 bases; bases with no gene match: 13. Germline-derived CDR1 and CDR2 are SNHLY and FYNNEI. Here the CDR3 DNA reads TGTGCCAGCAGTTTTCAAGCGGGAGCAATGGGGTACGAGCAGTACTTC. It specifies CASSFQAGAMGYEQYF.

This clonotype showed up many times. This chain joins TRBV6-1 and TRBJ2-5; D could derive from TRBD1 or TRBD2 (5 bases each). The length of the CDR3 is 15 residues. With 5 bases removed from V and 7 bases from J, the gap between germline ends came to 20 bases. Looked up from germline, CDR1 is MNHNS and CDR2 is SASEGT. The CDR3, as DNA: TGTGCCAGCAGTAAAACCGGGACGATCCCGGGGACCCAGTACTTC. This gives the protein CASSKTGTIPGTQYF.

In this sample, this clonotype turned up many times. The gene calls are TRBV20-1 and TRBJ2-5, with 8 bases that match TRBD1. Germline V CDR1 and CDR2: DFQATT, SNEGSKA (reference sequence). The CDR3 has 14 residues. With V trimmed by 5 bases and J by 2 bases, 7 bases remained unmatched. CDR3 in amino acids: CSAGRQGPQETQYF. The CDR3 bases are TGCAGTGCTGGAAGACAGGGGCCACAAGAGACCCAGTACTTC.

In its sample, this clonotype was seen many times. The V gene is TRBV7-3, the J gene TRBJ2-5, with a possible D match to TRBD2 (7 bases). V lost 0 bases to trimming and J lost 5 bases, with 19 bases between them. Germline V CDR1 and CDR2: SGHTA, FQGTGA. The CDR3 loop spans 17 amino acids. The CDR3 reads CASSLTPPGAGAETQYF. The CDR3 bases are TGTGCCAGCAGCTTAACACCCCCGGGGGCGGGAGCGGAGACCCAGTACTTC.

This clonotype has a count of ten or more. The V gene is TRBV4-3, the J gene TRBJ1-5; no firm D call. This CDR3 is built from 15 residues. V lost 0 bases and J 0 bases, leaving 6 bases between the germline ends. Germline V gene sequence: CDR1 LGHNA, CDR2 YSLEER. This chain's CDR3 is CASSQDRYSNQPQHF. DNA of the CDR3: TGCGCCAGCAGCCAAGACCGATATAGCAATCAGCCCCAGCATTTT.